This TCR beta chain was identified during a study of CD8 T cells in cerebrospinal fluid in Alzheimer's disease. Every participant was in good physical condition without acute infectious disease. Germline V CDR1 and CDR2: SGHRS, YFSETQ. CDR3 length: 15 residues. TCRdb re-called the 10x single-cell sequencing reads, yielding one record per CDR3 amino acid sequence without DNA. This sample's table reports roughly 990 distinct CDR3 sequences. This receptor was obtained from a human donor in good health. Sequences were obtained from cerebrospinal fluid. The rearrangement joins TRBV5-1 to TRBJ2-3. The CDR3 reads CASSLVSFSTDTQYF.